These 11 T cell receptor beta chains were all obtained from the same sample, sequenced in a study of TIL therapy for anti-PD-1-resistant metastatic lung cancer. Sequencing used immunoSEQ v3. Using immunoSEQ multiplex PCR, the repertoire was profiled, and TCRdb retains in-frame clones only, with some absent. The table includes about 52,000 clones, 70% to 85% detected once. Time point here: pre-treatment sample, taken before nivolumab and TIL therapy. The sequencing here drew on blood, taken at baseline. Receptors originate from a woman aged 30 to 85 with non-small cell lung cancer.

This CDR3 reads CASRAGTGRTNSNQPQHF. The CDR3 DNA is TGTGCCAGTAGAGCCGGGACAGGGAGAACTAATAGCAATCAGCCCCAGCATTTT. V usage is TRBV19 and J usage is TRBJ1-5; TRBD1 matches 9 bases. Germline assignment: CDR1 LNHDA and CDR2 SQIVND (reference sequence). The CDR3 covers 18 residues. V lost 6 bases to trimming and J lost 0 bases; unmatched junction nucleotides: 12. Looking up the rest from reference TRBV19 and TRBJ1-5 gives the full variable domain: DGGITQSPKYLFRKEGQNVTLSCEQNLNHDAMYWYRQDPGQGLRLIYYSQIVNDFQKGDIAEGYSVSREKKESFPLTVTSAQKNPTAFYLCASRAGTGRTNSNQPQHFGDGTRLSIL.

V and J are TRBV2 and TRBJ2-1; 10 positions agree with TRBD1. There are 21 residues in the CDR3. V gave up 8 bases and J gave up 2 bases; unmatched junction bases: 24. Germline CDR1 and CDR2: SNHLY and FYNNEI. The CDR3 nucleotides are TGTGCCAGCCGAGCCGGGACAGGGGTGTCGAGGGTTGGAAGGGCCTACAATGAGCAGTTCTTC. It codes for CASRAGTGVSRVGRAYNEQFF.

The rearrangement joins TRBV7-2 to TRBJ1-5; tentative D call: TRBD1 (6 bases). This CDR3 contains 15 residues. Germline V gene lookup returns CDR1 SGHTA and CDR2 FQGNSA. Trimming took off 4 bases at V and 1 base at J, with 11 bases between the two ends. As DNA, the CDR3 is TGTGCCAGCAGCTCCACCCAGGGGAGCAATCAGCCCCAGCATTTT. Translation: CASSSTQGSNQPQHF.

V gene TRBV5-4 combines with J gene TRBJ2-3, with TRBD2 identical over 10 bases. With 2 bases clipped from V and 3 bases from J, the junction kept 9 bases outside the gene matches. CDR1 is SGHNT and CDR2 is YYREEE in the germline V gene (reference sequence). The CDR3 loop spans 17 amino acids. The CDR3 nucleotides are TGTGCCAGCAGCTTATCACAGCGGGGGGGCAGGACAGATACGCAGTATTTT. The encoded protein is CASSLSQRGGRTDTQYF.

This chain uses TRBV11-1 with TRBJ1-1, with D unclear. This CDR3 has 15 amino acids. V lost 1 base and J lost 6, with 15 bases in between. Per germline, CDR1 SGHAT and CDR2 FQDESV (reference sequence). CDR3 DNA sequence: TGTGCCAGCAGCTTAGGGCAGCCCCTGGGTCCTGAAGCTTTCTTT. Translated: CASSLGQPLGPEAFF.

This clone was observed a few times. The chain is built from TRBV11-2 and TRBJ2-3, with D tentatively TRBD1 or TRBD2 (6 bases each). Germline CDR1 SGHAT, CDR2 FQNNGV. The CDR3 is made up of 15 amino acids. V was clipped by 5 bases and J by 4 bases, with 16 bases between them. CDR3 in amino acids: CASSPAPRGADTQYF. For the CDR3, the DNA is TGTGCCAGCAGCCCGGCCCCGAGGGGGGCAGATACGCAGTATTTT.

The chain combines TRBV7-2 with TRBJ2-7; D gene unclear. Trimming shortened V by 3 bases and J by 3 bases, and 15 bases separated the two germline ends. The CDR3 totals 15 residues. Germline V gene lookup returns CDR1 SGHTA and CDR2 FQGNSA. The CDR3 DNA is TGTGCCAGCAGCTTTGATGTGAACAGATTCTACGAGCAGTACTTC. Its protein is CASSFDVNRFYEQYF.

This rearrangement joins TRBV7-8 to TRBJ2-7; D possibly corresponds to TRBD2 (5 bases). Germline V CDR1 and CDR2: SGHVS, FQNEAQ. The V and J ends lost 1 base and 7 bases respectively, with 11 bases between them. CDR3 length: 13 amino acids. In nucleotides, the CDR3 is TGTGCCAGCAGCTTAGACGGGTCGGGGGAGCAGTACTTC. Translating gives CASSLDGSGEQYF.

The J gene is TRBJ1-2, the V gene TRBV4-2, with unresolved D. The V gene lost 0 bases and the J gene lost 6 bases, with 14 bases spanning the gap. There are 15 residues in the CDR3. Germline V CDR1 and CDR2: LGHNA, YNFKEQ. CDR3 loop: CASSQDFSPTNGYTF. The CDR3 region has the DNA TGTGCCAGCAGCCAAGACTTCTCACCCACTAATGGCTACACCTTC.

The chain joins TRBV15 to TRBJ2-6; no firm D call. V lost 0 bases, J lost 0 bases, and 6 bases lay in between. The germline gives CDR1 LNHNV, CDR2 YYDKDF (reference sequence). This CDR3 has 16 amino acids. CDR3 DNA sequence: TGTGCCACCAGCAGAGATCTGGTCTCTGGGGCCAACGTCCTGACTTTC. As protein: CATSRDLVSGANVLTF.

The chain has TRBV9 and TRBJ2-1; 12 bases align to TRBD2. CDR1 and CDR2 (germline): SGDLS, YYNGEE. The CDR3 is 18 amino acids. V lost 0 bases to trimming and J lost 2 bases; unmatched junction nucleotides: 6. CDR3 loop: CASSVADRTSGTYNEQFF. For the CDR3, the DNA is TGTGCCAGCAGCGTAGCCGACCGGACTAGCGGGACCTACAATGAGCAGTTCTTC. Together with reference TRBV9 and TRBJ2-1, the CDR3 gives the full variable domain: DSGVTQTPKHLITATGQRVTLRCSPRSGDLSVYWYQQSLDQGLQFLIQYYNGEERAKGNILERFSAQQFPDLHSELNLSSLELGDSALYFCASSVADRTSGTYNEQFFGPGTRLTVL.